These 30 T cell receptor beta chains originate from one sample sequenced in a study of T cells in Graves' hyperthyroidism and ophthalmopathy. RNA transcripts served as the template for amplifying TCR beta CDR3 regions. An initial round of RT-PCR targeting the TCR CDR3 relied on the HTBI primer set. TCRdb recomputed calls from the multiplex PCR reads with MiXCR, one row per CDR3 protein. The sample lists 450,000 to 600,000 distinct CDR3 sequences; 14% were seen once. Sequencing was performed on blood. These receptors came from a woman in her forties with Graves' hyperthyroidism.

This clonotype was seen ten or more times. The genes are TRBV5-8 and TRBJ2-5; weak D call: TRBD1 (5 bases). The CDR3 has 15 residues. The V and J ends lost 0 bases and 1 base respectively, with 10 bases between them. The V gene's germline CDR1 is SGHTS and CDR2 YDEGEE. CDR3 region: CASSLDQGAQETQYF. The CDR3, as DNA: TGTGCCAGCAGCTTGGATCAGGGTGCCCAAGAGACCCAGTACTTC. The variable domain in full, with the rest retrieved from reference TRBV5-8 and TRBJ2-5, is EAGVTQSPTHLIKTRGQQATLRCSPISGHTSVYWYQQALGLGLQFLLWYDEGEERNRGNFPPRFSGRQFPNYSSELNVNALELEDSALYLCASSLDQGAQETQYFGPGTRLLVL.

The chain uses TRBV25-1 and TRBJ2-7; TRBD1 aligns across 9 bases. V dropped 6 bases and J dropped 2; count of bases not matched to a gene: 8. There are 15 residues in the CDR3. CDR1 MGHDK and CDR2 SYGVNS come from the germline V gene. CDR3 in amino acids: CASSTYRGRAYEQYF. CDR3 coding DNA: TGTGCCAGCAGCACATACAGGGGGCGAGCCTACGAGCAGTACTTC.

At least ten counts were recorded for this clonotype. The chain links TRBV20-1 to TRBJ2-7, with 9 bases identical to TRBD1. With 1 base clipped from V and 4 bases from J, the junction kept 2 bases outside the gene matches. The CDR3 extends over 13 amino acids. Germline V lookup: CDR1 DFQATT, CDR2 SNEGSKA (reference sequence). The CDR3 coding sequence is TGCAGTGCTAGAGCAGGGACAGGGTACGAGCAGTACTTC. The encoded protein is CSARAGTGYEQYF.

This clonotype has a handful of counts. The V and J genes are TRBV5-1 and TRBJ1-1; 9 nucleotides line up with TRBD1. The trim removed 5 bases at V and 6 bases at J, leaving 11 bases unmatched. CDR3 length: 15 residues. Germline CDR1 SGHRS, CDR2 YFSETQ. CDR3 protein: CASSMTPGQGPEAFF. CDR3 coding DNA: TGCGCCAGCAGTATGACGCCGGGACAGGGCCCTGAAGCTTTCTTT. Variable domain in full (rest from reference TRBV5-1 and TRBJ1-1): KAGVTQTPRYLIKTRGQQVTLSCSPISGHRSVSWYQQTPGQGLQFLFEYFSETQRNKGNFPGRFSGRQFSNSRSEMNVSTLELGDSALYLCASSMTPGQGPEAFFGQGTRLTVV.

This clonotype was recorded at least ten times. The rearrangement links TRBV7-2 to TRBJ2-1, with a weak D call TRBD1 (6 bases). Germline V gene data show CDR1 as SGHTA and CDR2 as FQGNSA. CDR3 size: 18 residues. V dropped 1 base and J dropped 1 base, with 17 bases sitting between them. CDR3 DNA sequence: TGTGCCAGCAGCTTAGTCCGCCTGACAGGCCTTTCCTACAATGAGCAGTTCTTC. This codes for CASSLVRLTGLSYNEQFF.

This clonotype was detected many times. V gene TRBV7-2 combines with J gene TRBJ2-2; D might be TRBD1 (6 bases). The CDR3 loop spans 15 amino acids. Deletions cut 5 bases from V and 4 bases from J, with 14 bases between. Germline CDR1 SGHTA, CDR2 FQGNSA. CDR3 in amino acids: CASSPVQGSTGELFF. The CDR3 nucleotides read TGTGCCAGCAGCCCGGTGCAGGGGAGCACCGGGGAGCTGTTTTTT.

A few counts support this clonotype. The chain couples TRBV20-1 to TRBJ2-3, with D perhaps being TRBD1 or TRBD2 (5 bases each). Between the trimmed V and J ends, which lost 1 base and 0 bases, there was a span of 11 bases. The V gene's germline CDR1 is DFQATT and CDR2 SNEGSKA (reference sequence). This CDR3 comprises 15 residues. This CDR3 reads CSARVGTSSTDTQYF. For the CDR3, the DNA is TGCAGTGCTAGAGTTGGGACCTCTAGCACAGATACGCAGTATTTT.

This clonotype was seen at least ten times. The DNA for the CDR3 is TGTGCCAGCAGCTTAGGGTCGGAGACCCAGTACTTC. Its translation is CASSLGSETQYF. The chain joins TRBV11-2 to TRBJ2-5; no clear D. CDR1 and CDR2 (germline): SGHAT, FQNNGV. This CDR3 contains 12 residues. The germline V and J ends were trimmed by 1 base and 5 bases, with 5 bases remaining between them.

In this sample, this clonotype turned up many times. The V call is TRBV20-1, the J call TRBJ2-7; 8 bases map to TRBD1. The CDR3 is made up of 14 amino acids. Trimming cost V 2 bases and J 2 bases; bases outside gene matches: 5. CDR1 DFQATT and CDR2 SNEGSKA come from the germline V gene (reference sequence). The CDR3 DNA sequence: TGCAGTGCTAGATCCGGGACAGGCACCTACGAGCAGTACTTC. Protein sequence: CSARSGTGTYEQYF.

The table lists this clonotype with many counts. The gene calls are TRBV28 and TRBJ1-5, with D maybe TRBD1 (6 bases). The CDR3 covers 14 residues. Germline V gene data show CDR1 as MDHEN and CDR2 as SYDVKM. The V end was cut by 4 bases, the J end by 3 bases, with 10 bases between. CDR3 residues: CASSYRDHNQPQHF. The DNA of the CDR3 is TGTGCCAGCAGTTACAGGGATCACAATCAGCCCCAGCATTTT.

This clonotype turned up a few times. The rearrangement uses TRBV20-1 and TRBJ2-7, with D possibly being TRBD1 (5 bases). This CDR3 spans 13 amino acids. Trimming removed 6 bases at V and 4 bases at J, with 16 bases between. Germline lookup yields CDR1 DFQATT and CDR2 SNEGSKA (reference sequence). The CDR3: CSAQQGPKYEQYF. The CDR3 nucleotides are TGCAGTGCCCAGCAGGGCCCCAAATACGAGCAGTACTTC.

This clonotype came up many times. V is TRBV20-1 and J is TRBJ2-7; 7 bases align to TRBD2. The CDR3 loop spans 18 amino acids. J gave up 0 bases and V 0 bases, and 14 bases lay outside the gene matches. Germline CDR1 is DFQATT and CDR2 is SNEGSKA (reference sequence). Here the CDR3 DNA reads TGCAGTGCTAGAGAGTGGGGGTTGGCTAGCGGTGGCTCCTACGAGCAGTACTTC. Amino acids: CSAREWGLASGGSYEQYF.

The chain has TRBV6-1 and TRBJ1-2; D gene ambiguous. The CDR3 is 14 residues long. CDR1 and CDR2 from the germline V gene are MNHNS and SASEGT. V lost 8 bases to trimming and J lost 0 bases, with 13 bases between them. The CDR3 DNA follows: TGTGCCAGCTGTAGAGAAAATTCTAACTATGGCTACACCTTC. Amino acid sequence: CASCRENSNYGYTF.

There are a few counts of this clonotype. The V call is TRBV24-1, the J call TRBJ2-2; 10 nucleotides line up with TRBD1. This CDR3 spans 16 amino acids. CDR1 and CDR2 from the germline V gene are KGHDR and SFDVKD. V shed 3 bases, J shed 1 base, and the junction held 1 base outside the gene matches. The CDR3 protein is CATSDGDRGNTGELFF. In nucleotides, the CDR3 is TGTGCCACCAGTGATGGGGACAGGGGGAACACCGGGGAGCTGTTTTTT.

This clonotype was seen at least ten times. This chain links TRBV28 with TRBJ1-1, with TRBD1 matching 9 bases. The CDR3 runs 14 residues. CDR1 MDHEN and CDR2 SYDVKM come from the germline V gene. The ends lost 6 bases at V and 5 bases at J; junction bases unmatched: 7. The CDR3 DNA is TGTGCCAGCAGCGGGACAGGGAGGAGAACTGAAGCTTTCTTT. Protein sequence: CASSGTGRRTEAFF.

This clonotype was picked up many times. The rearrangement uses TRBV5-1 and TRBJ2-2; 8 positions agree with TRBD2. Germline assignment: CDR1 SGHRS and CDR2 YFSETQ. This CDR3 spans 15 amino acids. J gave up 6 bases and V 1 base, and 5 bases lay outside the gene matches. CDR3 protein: CASSLMSGSSGELFF. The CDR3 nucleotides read TGCGCCAGCAGCTTGATGAGCGGGAGTTCCGGGGAGCTGTTTTTT.

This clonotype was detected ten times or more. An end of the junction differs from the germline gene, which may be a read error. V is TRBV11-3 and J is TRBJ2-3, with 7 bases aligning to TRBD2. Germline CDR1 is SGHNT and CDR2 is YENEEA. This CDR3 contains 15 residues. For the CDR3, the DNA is TGTGCCAGCAGCTCGACTGTGACTAGCAGAGATACGCAGTATTTT. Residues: CASSSTVTSRDTQYF.

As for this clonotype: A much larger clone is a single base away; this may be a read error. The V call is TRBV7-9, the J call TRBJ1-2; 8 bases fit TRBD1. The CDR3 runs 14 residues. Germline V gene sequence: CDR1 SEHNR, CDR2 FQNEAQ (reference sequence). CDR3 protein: CVSSGLQGDEGYTF. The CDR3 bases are TGTGTCAGCAGTGGGCTACAGGGGGACGAGGGCTACACCTTC. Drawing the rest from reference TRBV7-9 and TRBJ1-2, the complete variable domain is DTGVSQNPRHKITKRGQNVTFRCDPISEHNRLYWYRQTLGQGPEFLTYFQNEAQLEKSRLLSDRFSAERPKGSFSTLEIQRTEQGDSAMYLCVSSGLQGDEGYTFGSGTRLTVV.

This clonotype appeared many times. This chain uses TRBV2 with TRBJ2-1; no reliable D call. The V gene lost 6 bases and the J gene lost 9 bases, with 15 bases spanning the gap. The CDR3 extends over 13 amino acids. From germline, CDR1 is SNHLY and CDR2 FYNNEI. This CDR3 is CASRVGMGLEQFF. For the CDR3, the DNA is TGTGCCAGCAGGGTCGGAATGGGTCTTGAGCAGTTCTTC.

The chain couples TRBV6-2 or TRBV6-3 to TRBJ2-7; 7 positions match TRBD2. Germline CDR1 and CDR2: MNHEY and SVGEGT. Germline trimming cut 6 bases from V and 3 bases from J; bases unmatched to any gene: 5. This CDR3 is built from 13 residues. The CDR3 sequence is CASSIAGNYEQYF. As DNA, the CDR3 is TGTGCCAGCAGCATAGCGGGCAACTACGAGCAGTACTTC.

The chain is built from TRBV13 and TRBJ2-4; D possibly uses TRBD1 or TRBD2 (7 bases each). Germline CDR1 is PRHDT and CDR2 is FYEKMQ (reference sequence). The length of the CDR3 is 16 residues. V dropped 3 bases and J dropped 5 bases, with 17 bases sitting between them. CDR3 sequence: CASSFSRGDSQNIQYF. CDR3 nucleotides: TGTGCCAGCAGCTTTAGTCGGGGGGACAGCCAAAACATTCAGTACTTC.

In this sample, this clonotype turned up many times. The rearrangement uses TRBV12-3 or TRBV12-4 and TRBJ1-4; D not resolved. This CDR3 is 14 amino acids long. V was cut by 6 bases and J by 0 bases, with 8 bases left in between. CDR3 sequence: CASRDGATNEKLFF. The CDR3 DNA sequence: TGTGCCAGCAGAGACGGGGCAACTAATGAAAAACTGTTTTTT.

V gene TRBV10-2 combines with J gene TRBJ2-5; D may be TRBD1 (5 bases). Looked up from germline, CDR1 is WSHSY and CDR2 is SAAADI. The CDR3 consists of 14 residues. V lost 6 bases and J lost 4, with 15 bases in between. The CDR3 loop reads CASSEQVEAETQYF. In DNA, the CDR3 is TGCGCCAGCAGCGAACAGGTTGAGGCAGAGACCCAGTACTTC.

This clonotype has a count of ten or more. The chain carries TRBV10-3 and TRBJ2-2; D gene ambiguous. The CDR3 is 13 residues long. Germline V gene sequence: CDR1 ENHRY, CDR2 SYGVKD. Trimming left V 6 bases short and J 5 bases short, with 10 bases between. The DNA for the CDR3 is TGTGCCATCAGCCCGGCCGGGACCGGGGAGCTGTTTTTT. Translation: CAISPAGTGELFF.

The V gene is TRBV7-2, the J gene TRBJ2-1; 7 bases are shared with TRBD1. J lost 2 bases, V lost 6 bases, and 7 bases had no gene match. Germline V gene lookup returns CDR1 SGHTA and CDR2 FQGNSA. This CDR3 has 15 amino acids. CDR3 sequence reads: CASSVGTVTYNEQFF. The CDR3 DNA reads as TGTGCCAGCAGTGTCGGGACAGTAACCTACAATGAGCAGTTCTTC.

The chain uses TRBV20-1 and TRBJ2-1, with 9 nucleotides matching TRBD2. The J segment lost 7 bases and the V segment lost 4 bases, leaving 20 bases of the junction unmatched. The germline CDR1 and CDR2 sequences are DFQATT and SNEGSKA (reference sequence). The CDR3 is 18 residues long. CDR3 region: CSATGGGLAGRDMNEQFF. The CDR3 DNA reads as TGCAGTGCTACGGGTGGAGGCCTAGCGGGGCGGGATATGAATGAGCAGTTCTTC.

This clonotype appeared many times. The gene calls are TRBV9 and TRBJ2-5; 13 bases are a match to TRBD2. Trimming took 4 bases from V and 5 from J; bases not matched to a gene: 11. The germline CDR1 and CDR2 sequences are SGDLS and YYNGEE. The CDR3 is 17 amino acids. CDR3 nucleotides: TGTGCCAGCAGCCCCGGACTAGCGGGAGCAGGGGTGGAGACCCAGTACTTC. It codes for CASSPGLAGAGVETQYF.

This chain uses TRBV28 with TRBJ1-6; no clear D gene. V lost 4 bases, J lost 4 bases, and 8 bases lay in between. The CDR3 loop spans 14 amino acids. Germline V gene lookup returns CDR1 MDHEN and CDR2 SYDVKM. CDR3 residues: CASSSRRYNSPLHF. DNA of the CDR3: TGTGCCAGCAGTTCTAGACGGTATAATTCACCCCTCCACTTT.

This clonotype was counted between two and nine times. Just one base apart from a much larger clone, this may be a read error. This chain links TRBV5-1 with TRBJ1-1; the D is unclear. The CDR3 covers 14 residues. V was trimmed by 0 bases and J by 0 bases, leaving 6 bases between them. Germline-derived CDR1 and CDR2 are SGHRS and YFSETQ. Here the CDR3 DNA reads TGCGCCAGCAGCTTGGACGCTATGAACACTGAAGCTTTCTTT. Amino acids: CASSLDAMNTEAFF.

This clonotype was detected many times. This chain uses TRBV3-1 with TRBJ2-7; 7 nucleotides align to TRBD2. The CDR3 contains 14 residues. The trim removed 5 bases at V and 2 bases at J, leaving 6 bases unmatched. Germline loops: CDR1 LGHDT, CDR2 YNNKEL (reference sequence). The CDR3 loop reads CASSWASGTYEQYF. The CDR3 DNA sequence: TGTGCCAGCAGCTGGGCTAGCGGCACCTACGAGCAGTACTTC.